This TCR beta chain is drawn from a study of metastatic and nonmetastatic thyroid tumors (dated by TCRdb to the early 2020s). Looking at the study overall: Repertoires were compared across peripheral blood and tumor or nodule tissue samples from malignant and benign thyroid patients. The investigation overall reported the following: In both blood and tumor samples, malignant tumors were reported to have significantly higher TCR beta diversity than benign nodules.

The CDR3, from cysteine to phenylalanine, totals 16 residues. Only CDR3 DNA remains: 48 bases, in frame from the first base. V loses 1 base at its end and J loses 2 bases; junction bases beyond the gene matches: 10. Per the germline V gene (reference sequence), DFQATT is the CDR1 and SNEGSKA is the CDR2. No treatment had been received by any patient before thyroid surgery. Using T-cell receptor beta sequencing, the researchers looked back retrospectively at clinical samples from patients, gathered between about 2012 and 2018. For this clone: Its antigen remains unidentified. Nothing much larger sits one base from this clone, and base qualities are not available. Other DNA sequences from this sample encode an identical CDR3 as well.

The protocol used for the library was PCR. The sequencer listed for this sample is Illumina HiSeq 4000. High-throughput sequencing was used to profile the CDR3 region of the TCR beta-chain in every patient. The authors processed their data as follows. Drawing on CDR3 differences between clinicopathological groups, the researchers built a classifier meant to tell apart patients with distant-metastatic papillary thyroid cancer. To measure repertoire diversity the researchers used the Shannon index, while the Morisita-Horn index served to gauge how similar the tumor and blood repertoires were. The public reads were reanalyzed by TCRdb: fastp trimming at Q25, MiXCR alignment, in-frame beta chains only. These V and J calls derive from TCRdb rather than the authors' analysis. The sample table records fewer than 35,000 clones; roughly a sixth of these occur just once. In total, the top ten clones hold roughly 12% of the sample.

Sequenced material: blood. The rearrangement joined TRBV20-1 to TRBJ2-7; 8 nucleotides in the junction match TRBD2. The sequence derives from a male donor with papillary thyroid cancer or a benign thyroid nodule (not recorded which). Some clones in this sample may be carry-over from other donors' samples. The DNA reads as follows: TGCAGTGCTAGAGGGGGGAGCGGGAGCTCCCCCTACGAGCAGTACTTC. Translated, this gives CSARGGSGSSPYEQYF.